This TCR beta chain was observed in a study of Ad26.COV2.S vaccination and SARS-CoV-2 variants. Overall study context: The study gave Ad26.COV2.S intramuscularly, once or twice 56 days apart. Study-level results: The analyses of TCR breadth and depth may have understated the size of total T cell responses. Once vaccination had occurred, spike-specific CD8+ and CD4+ T cell responses reportedly showed substantial breadth.

A word on this clone: Its antigen is as yet unknown.

TCRdb's table, derived via immunoSEQ multiplex PCR, lists solely in-frame clones and lacks some. There are about 480,000 clones in the sample; 70% to 90% occur only once, and 10% to 15% lies in the top ten. This CDR3 spans 12 amino acids. Trimming pared 6 bases from V and 5 bases from J, leaving 7 bases between. Per the germline V gene, CDR1 is SGHAT and CDR2 is FQNNGV. Treatment indicated: 15 to 20 received Ad26.COV2.S at low or high dose, single or two shots; roughly five received placebo; per-sample allocation not given. Sampling happened 63 days after the first vaccine or placebo injection. The sequence was obtained from a person between 18 and 65 years old who received the Ad26.COV2.S COVID-19 vaccine or a placebo. Material: peripheral blood, obtained in a trial of Ad26.COV2.S vaccine versus placebo. The chain carries TRBV11-2 and TRBJ2-2; D unresolved. CDR3 sequence: CASSLGTGELFF. In DNA form, the CDR3 reads TGTGCCAGCAGTCTAGGTACCGGGGAGCTGTTTTTT.